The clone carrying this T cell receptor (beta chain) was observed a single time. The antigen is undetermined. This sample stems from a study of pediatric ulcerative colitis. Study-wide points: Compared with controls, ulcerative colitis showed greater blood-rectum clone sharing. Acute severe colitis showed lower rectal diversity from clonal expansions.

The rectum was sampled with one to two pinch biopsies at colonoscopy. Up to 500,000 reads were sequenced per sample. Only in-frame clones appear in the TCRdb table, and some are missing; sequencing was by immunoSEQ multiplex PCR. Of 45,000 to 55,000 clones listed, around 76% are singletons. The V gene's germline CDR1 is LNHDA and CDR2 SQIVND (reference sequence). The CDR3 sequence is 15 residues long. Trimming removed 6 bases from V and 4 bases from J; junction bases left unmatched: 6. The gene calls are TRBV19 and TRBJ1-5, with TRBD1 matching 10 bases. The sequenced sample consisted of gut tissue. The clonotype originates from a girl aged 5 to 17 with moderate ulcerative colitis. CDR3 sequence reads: CASRGTGEANQPQHF. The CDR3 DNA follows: TGTGCCAGTAGGGGGACAGGGGAGGCTAATCAGCCCCAGCATTTT.